This T cell receptor beta chain derives from a study of shared T cell receptors in the human thymus. Germline V gene data show CDR1 as SNHLY and CDR2 as FYNNEI. V lost 11 bases and J lost 1, with 11 bases in between. This CDR3 has 12 amino acids. Here immunoSEQ multiplex PCR was the method, and the copy in TCRdb shows in-frame clones only, minus some. The sample holds 640,000 or so clones, over 75% seen once. This sample was shared with a second study, whose subject was human thymus T cells. From that second work: Having surgery to correct congenital heart defects, healthy Finnish infants acted as the donors. Thymus tissue for the work was resected from patients undergoing corrective heart surgery. V and J genes seemed to be used with bias in thymic and blood repertoires. Related studies found that unrelated individuals share highly overlapping thymic repertoires.

Sequenced: thymocytes. The clonotype was recovered from a boy younger than two with a congenital heart defect. V usage is TRBV2 and J usage is TRBJ1-1; D is unclear. CDR3 protein: CACNRGNTEAFF. CDR3 in DNA: TGTGCCTGCAATCGGGGGAACACTGAAGCTTTCTTT.